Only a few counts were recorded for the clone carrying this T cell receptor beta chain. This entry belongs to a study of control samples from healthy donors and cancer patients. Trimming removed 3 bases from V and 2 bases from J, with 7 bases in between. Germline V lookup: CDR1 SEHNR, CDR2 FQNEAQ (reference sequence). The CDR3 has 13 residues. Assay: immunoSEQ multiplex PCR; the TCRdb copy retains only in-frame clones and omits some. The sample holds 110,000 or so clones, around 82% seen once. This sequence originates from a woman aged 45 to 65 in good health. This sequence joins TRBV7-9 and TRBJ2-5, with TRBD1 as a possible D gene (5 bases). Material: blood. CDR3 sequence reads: CASSFDRQETQYF. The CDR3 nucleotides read TGTGCCAGCAGCTTCGACAGACAAGAGACCCAGTACTTC.